This T cell receptor beta chain is from a study of CD8 T cells in ankylosing spondylitis. Study-wide findings and caveats: In peripheral blood, disease-linked CD8+ clones occurred at relatively low frequencies. Seemingly distinctive of ankylosing spondylitis blood was a TCR beta motif formed by eight highly homologous variants.

Quantitative barcoded 5'-RACE was used to prepare TCR beta libraries. TCRdb analysed the 5' RACE reads with MiXCR anew, one entry per CDR3 protein. The data show about 340,000 distinct CDR3 sequences, with approximately 15% seen just once and around 1% held by the top ten. V gave up 2 bases and J gave up 5 bases, with 12 bases separating them. Germline CDR1 is LNHDA and CDR2 is SQIVND (reference sequence). This CDR3 has 14 amino acids. On this clonotype itself: Its antigen is unknown.

This rearrangement joins TRBV19 to TRBJ1-2; D uncertain. The sample taken for sequencing was blood, either unsorted or a sorted T cell fraction (not recorded which). The receptor's source is a male donor with ankylosing spondylitis or in good health (not recorded which). The CDR3 sequence is CASSIKEGTYGYTF. CDR3 coding DNA: TGTGCCAGTAGTATAAAGGAGGGAACTTATGGCTACACCTTC.